A selection of T cell receptor beta chains follows, all from one sample in a study of blood T cell repertoires in COVID-19. Measured with immunoSEQ multiplex PCR; TCRdb has only the in-frame clones, and not every one. The sample has approximately 220,000 clones, roughly 80% seen once. Sample: peripheral blood. The receptors originated from an elderly woman with acute or convalescent COVID-19. CDR3s include the opening cysteine and the closing phenylalanine or tryptophan. D genes are given only for firm matches. A row's size may be missing; if present it is once, few, many or a size class.

TRBV3-1/TRBV3-2	TRBJ2-1	-	16	-	CASSQGLVSSYNEQFF	TGTGCCAGCAGCCAAGGACTGGTGAGCTCCTACAATGAGCAGTTCTTC
TRBV9	TRBJ1-4	TRBD1	14	-	CASSPGTANEKLFF	TGTGCCAGCAGCCCCGGGACAGCTAATGAAAAACTGTTTTTT
TRBV29-1	TRBJ2-7	-	14	-	CSVEWQGYPYEQYF	TGCAGCGTTGAATGGCAGGGATACCCCTACGAGCAGTACTTC
TRBV5-1	TRBJ2-7	TRBD1	14	few	CASSKDRGSYEQYF	TGCGCCAGCAGCAAGGACAGGGGATCCTACGAGCAGTACTTC
TRBV10-3	TRBJ2-7	TRBD1	15	once	CAITQGTGGGYEQYF	TGTGCCATCACTCAGGGGACAGGGGGCGGGTACGAGCAGTACTTC
TRBV3-1/TRBV3-2	TRBJ2-7	TRBD1	17	-	CASSYSLGQGASYEQYF	TGTGCCAGCAGCTACTCTCTGGGACAGGGGGCTTCCTACGAGCAGTACTTC
TRBV9	TRBJ1-4	TRBD1	14	-	CASSRDSGNEKLFF	TGTGCCAGCAGCCGGGACAGTGGTAATGAAAAACTGTTTTTT
TRBV28	TRBJ1-4	-	14	-	CASTEGPTNEKLFF	TGTGCCAGCACGGAGGGTCCGACTAATGAAAAACTGTTTTTT
TRBV25-1	TRBJ2-7	TRBD2	15	-	CASSEPGTSSYEQYF	TGTGCCAGCAGTGAACCCGGGACTAGTAGTTACGAGCAGTACTTC
TRBV19	TRBJ1-3	-	15	-	CASSRRGAGGNTIYF	TGTGCCAGTAGTAGGAGGGGCGCGGGTGGAAACACCATATATTTT
TRBV10-2	TRBJ2-7	TRBD1	15	few	CASSESRSGGAEQYF	TGCGCCAGCAGTGAGTCGAGGTCAGGGGGCGCCGAGCAGTACTTC
TRBV5-6	TRBJ2-7	TRBD1	17	few	CASSTAPTGVLSYEQYF	TGTGCCAGCAGCACCGCTCCCACAGGGGTCTTATCCTACGAGCAGTACTTC
TRBV10-3	TRBJ1-6	-	16	-	CAISESGAQVNSPLHF	TGTGCCATCAGTGAGTCGGGGGCGCAGGTGAATTCACCCCTCCACTTT
TRBV4-2	TRBJ2-7	-	14	-	CASSPGEASGEQYF	TGTGCCAGCAGCCCCGGCGAGGCGTCGGGCGAGCAGTACTTC
TRBV19	TRBJ1-5	-	14	-	CASSLRDNNQPQHF	TGTGCCAGTAGTCTCCGGGACAACAATCAGCCCCAGCATTTT
TRBV7-9	TRBJ2-7	TRBD1	15	-	CASSLGGQGADEQYF	TGTGCCAGCAGCTTGGGGGGACAGGGGGCCGACGAGCAGTACTTC
TRBV6-5	TRBJ1-6	-	15	-	CASSFRTGNNSPLHF	TGTGCCAGCAGTTTTAGGACGGGGAATAATTCACCCCTCCACTTT
TRBV6-2/TRBV6-3	TRBJ2-3	TRBD2	14	-	CASSYTSGRDTQYF	TGTGCCAGCAGTTACACTAGCGGACGGGATACGCAGTATTTT
TRBV3-1/TRBV3-2	TRBJ1-6	-	15	-	CASSQDAISRRTLHF	TGTGCCAGCAGCCAAGATGCCATTTCTCGGAGGACCCTCCACTTT